Below, 9 T cell receptor beta chains from the same sample are listed, as sequenced in a study of CD8 T cells in ankylosing spondylitis. One entry per CDR3 protein results from TCRdb running MiXCR on the 5' RACE reads. There are over 130,000 distinct CDR3 sequences in the sample; about 42% occur only once, and roughly 15% lies in the top ten. Sequencing was carried out using synovial fluid, either unsorted or a sorted T cell fraction (not recorded which). The receptors stem from a male donor with ankylosing spondylitis.

The chain carries TRBV5-1 and TRBJ2-3; 12 bases map to TRBD2. Trimming removed 1 base from V and 5 bases from J; junction bases left unmatched: 11. Germline lookup yields CDR1 SGHRS and CDR2 YFSETQ. This CDR3 has 18 residues. For the CDR3, the DNA is TGCGCCAGCAGCTTGTGGGCTAGCGGGGGGGAGAACGGAGATACGCAGTATTTT. This sequence encodes CASSLWASGGENGDTQYF.

The V call is TRBV4-1, the J call TRBJ1-2; 11 bases fit TRBD1. This CDR3 is 15 amino acids long. Germline CDR1 reads MGHRA; CDR2 reads YSYEKL. V shed 5 bases, J shed 3 bases, and the junction held 5 bases outside the gene matches. CDR3 coding DNA: TGCGCCAGCAGCGGAACGGGACAGGGGGACTATGGCTACACCTTC. This translates into CASSGTGQGDYGYTF.

A few counts support this clonotype. The chain employs TRBV5-6 and TRBJ2-7; tentatively, D is TRBD2 (6 bases). Germline CDR1 and CDR2: SGHDT and YYEEEE. CDR3 size: 15 residues. Trimming shortened V by 4 bases and J by 5 bases, and 19 bases separated the two germline ends. The CDR3 sequence: CASSQWRTTMNEQYF. The CDR3 bases are TGTGCCAGCAGCCAATGGCGGACTACGATGAACGAGCAGTACTTC.

The V and J genes are TRBV12-3 or TRBV12-4 and TRBJ2-7; no clear D gene. The CDR3 length is 15 residues. Trimming removed 6 bases from V and 5 bases from J, with 20 bases in between. CDR3 amino acids: CASSRAPAGWDEQYF. CDR3 nucleotides: TGTGCCAGCAGCCGCGCCCCGGCCGGTTGGGACGAGCAGTACTTC.

This clonotype was detected a few times. The chain is built from TRBV10-3 and TRBJ1-5; TRBD1 aligns across 8 bases. The CDR3 sequence is 14 residues long. CDR1 ENHRY and CDR2 SYGVKD come from the germline V gene. The J segment lost 3 bases and the V segment lost 10 bases, leaving 8 bases of the junction unmatched. The CDR3 bases are TGTGCCACGAGGACAGGGACACCCAATCAGCCCCAGCATTTT. This sequence encodes CATRTGTPNQPQHF.

The J gene is TRBJ1-2, the V gene TRBV3-1, with 9 bases aligning to TRBD1. Germline V gene data show CDR1 as LGHDT and CDR2 as YNNKEL (reference sequence). This CDR3 spans 15 amino acids. Losses at the gene ends were 7 bases for V and 6 bases for J; bases not matched to a gene: 12. The CDR3 here is CASTSKSTGGNGYTF. CDR3 nucleotide sequence: TGTGCCAGCACCTCCAAATCGACAGGGGGGAATGGCTACACCTTC.

The rearrangement uses TRBV12-3 or TRBV12-4 and TRBJ2-3; weak D call: TRBD1 (5 bases). This CDR3 region has 12 residues. Between the trimmed V and J ends, which lost 8 bases and 2 bases, there was a span of 8 bases. The CDR3 sequence is CASGATTDTQYF. The CDR3 DNA reads as TGTGCCAGCGGGGCCACCACAGATACGCAGTATTTT.

This rearrangement joins TRBV11-1 to TRBJ2-6, with 12 nucleotides matching TRBD1. The CDR3 runs 18 residues. J gave up 1 base and V 5 bases, and 6 bases lay outside the gene matches. Germline loops: CDR1 SGHAT, CDR2 FQDESV (reference sequence). The CDR3 DNA sequence: TGTGCCAGCAGCCCCCCGGGACAGGGGGCTTCTGGGGCCAACGTCCTGACTTTC. Protein: CASSPPGQGASGANVLTF.

The gene calls are TRBV5-1 and TRBJ1-1, with a weak D call TRBD1 (5 bases). V was trimmed by 0 bases and J by 0 bases, leaving 9 bases between them. The CDR3 sequence is 15 residues long. The germline V gene has CDR1 SGHRS and CDR2 YFSETQ. CDR3 loop: CASSLAQGMNTEAFF. For the CDR3, the DNA is TGCGCCAGCAGCTTGGCCCAGGGTATGAACACTGAAGCTTTCTTT.